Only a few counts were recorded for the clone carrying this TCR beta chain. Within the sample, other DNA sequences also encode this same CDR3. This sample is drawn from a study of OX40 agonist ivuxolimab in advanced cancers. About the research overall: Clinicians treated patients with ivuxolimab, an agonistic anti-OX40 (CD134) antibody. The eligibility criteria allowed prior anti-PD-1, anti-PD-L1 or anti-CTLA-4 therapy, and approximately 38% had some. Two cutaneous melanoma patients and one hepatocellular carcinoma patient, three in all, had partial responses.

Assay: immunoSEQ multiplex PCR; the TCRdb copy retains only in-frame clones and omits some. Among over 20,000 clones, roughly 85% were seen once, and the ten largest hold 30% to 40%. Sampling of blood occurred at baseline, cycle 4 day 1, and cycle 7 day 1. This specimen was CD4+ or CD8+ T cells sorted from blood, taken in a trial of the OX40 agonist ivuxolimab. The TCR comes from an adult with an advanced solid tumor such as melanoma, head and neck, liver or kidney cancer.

As DNA, the CDR3 is TGTGCCAGCAGTGAAGGGGGGACAGACGAGCAGTACTTC. Translated, it gives CASSEGGTDEQYF. This chain links TRBV6-1 with TRBJ2-7, with 7 bases lining up with TRBD1. The CDR3 loop spans 13 amino acids. CDR1 MNHNS and CDR2 SASEGT come from the germline V gene. J lost 5 bases, V lost 1 base, and 2 bases had no gene match.